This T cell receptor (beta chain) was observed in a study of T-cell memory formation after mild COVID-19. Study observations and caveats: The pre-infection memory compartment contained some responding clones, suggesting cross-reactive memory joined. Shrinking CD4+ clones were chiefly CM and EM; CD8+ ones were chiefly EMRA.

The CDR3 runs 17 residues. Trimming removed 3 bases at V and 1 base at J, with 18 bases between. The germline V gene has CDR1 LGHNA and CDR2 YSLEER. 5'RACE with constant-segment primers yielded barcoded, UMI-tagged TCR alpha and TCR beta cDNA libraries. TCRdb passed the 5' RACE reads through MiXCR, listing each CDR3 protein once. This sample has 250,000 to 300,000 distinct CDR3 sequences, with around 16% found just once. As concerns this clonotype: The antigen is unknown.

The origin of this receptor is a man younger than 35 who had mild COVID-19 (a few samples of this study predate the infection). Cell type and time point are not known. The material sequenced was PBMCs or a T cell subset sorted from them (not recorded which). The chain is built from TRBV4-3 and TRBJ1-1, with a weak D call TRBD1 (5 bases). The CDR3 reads CASSHPTWRGWNTEAFF. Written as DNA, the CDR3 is TGCGCCAGCAGCCACCCCACGTGGCGGGGCTGGAACACTGAAGCTTTCTTT.